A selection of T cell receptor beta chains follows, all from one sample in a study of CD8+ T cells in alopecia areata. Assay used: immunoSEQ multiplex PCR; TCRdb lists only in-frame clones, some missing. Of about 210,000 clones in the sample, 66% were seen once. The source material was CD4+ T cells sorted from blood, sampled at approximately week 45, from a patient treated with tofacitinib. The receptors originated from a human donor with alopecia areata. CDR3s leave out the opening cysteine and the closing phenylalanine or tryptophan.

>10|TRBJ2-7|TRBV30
AWRTGSYEQY
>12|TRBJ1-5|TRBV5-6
ASSPAGRGGHLH
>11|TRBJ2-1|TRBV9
ASSSGLASEQF
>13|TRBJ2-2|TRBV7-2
ASSLARGRTGELF
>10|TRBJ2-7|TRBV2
ASRDLGYEQY
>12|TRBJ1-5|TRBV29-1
SVAAQGVGQPQH
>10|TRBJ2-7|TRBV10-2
ASKTGPYEQY
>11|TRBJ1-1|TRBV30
AWSNGMNTEAF
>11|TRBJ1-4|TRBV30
AWSVPGDEKLF
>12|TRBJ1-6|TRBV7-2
ASSLSSYNSPLH
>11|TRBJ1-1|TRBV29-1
SVKQALNTEAF
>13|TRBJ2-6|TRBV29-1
SVDGTNSGANVLT
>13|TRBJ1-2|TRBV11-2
ASSLSRRPFYGYT
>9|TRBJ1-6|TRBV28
ASSGNSPLH
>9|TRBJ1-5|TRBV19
ATGGNQPQH
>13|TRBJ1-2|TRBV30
AWSVGQAVDYGYT
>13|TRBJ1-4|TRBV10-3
AIRSGTGSNEKLF
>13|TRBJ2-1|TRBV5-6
ASSSDLSSYNEQF
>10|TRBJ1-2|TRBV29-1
SVAEVNYGYT
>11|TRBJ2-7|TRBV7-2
ASSKGPPYEQY
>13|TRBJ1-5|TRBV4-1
ASSQGFESNQPQH
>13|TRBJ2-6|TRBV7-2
ASSWGGSGANVLT
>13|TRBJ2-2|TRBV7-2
ASSFDRGLTGELF
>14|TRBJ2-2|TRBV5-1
ASRPGLAKNTGELF
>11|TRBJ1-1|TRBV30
AWKRRTNTEAF
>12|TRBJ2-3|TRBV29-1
SVTPGRSTDTQY
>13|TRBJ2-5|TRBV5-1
ASSTAGAPMETQY
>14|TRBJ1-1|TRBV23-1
ASHNYRGRRLFRAF
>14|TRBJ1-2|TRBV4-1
ASSQDGRGYGAGYT
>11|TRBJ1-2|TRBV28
ASALTGLYGYT
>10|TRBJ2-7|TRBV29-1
SVYASRGEQY
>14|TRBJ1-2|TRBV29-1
SVVISDRQANYGYT
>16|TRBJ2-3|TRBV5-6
ASSFGTVGQGITDTQY
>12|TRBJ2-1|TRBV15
ATSRDIGIAEQF
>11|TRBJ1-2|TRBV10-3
AISGQGEAGYT
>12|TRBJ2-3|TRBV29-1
SAGAGLGADTQY
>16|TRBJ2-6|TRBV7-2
ASSLTWQGTSGANVLT
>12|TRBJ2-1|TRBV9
ASSGPSSYNEQF
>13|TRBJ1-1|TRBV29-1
SVEDVGQPNTEAF
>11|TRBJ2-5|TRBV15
ATSLDLQETQY
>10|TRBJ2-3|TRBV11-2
ASSPQVDTQY
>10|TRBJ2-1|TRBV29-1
SVPGVPNEQF
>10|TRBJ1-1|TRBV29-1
SVEAQHTEAF
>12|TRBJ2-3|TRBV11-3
ASSFRLGQDTQY
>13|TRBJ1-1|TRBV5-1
ASSSSGGLNTEAF
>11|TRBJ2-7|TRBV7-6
ARGSGESYEQY
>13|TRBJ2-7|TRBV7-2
ASSPHSGDYYEQY
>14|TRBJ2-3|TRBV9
ASSPPSSGGQDTQY
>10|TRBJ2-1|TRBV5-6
ASSLSVGEQF
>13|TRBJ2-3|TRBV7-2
ASSRLAGGADTQY
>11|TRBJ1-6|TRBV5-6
ASSLGQDSPLH